This T cell receptor (beta chain) emerged from a study of control samples from healthy donors and cancer patients. This clone was detected only once. Trimming removed 2 bases from V and 2 bases from J; junction bases left unmatched: 7. The CDR3 is 16 residues long. The germline gives CDR1 LGHDT, CDR2 YNNKEL (reference sequence). The protocol was immunoSEQ multiplex PCR, while the TCRdb copy is restricted to in-frame clones and leaves out a portion. The sample lists some 3,000 clones, 75% to 80% occurring once. Sequenced input: formalin-fixed, paraffin-embedded tissue. The TCR sequence derives from a male donor with melanoma. The chain links TRBV3-1 (or the pseudogene TRBV3-2) to TRBJ2-3; 7 bases fit TRBD1. The CDR3 protein is CASSQTPTGLTDTQYF. Written as DNA, the CDR3 is TGTGCCAGCAGCCAAACGCCGACAGGGCTCACAGATACGCAGTATTTT.